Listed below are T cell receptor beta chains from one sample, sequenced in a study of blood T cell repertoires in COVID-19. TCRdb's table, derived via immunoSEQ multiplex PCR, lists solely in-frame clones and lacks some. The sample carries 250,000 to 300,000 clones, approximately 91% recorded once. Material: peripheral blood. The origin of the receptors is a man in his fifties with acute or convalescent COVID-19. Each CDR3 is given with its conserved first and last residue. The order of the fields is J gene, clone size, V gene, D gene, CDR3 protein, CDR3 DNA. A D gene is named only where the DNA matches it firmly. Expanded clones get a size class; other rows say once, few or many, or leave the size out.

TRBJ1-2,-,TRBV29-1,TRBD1,CSVDPGTGYGYTF,TGCAGCGTTGATCCCGGGACAGGCTATGGCTACACCTTC
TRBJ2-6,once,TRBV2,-,CASSDIWGIGGNSGANVLTF,TGTGCCAGCAGTGATATTTGGGGCATCGGGGGAAACTCTGGGGCCAACGTCCTGACTTTC
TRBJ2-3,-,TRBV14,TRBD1,CASSPPGTGSIDTQYF,TGTGCCAGCAGCCCTCCCGGGACAGGGTCCATAGATACGCAGTATTTT
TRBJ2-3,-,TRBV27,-,CASWWAGHTDTQYF,TGTGCCAGCTGGTGGGCAGGGCACACAGATACGCAGTATTTT
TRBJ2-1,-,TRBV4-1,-,CASSQDWARVASYNEQFF,TGCGCCAGCAGCCAAGATTGGGCCAGGGTCGCGTCCTACAATGAGCAGTTCTTC
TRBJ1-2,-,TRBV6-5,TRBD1,CASTLSRGDGYTF,TGTGCCAGCACCCTGTCCAGGGGGGATGGCTACACCTTC
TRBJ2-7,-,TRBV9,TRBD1,CASSSGQGKGYEQYF,TGTGCCAGCAGCTCCGGACAGGGGAAGGGCTACGAGCAGTACTTC
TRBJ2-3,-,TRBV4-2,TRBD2,CASSQALAGGPDTQYF,TGTGCCAGCAGCCAAGCCCTAGCGGGGGGGCCGGATACGCAGTATTTT
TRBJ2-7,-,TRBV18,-,CASSPWSSLYEQYF,TGTGCCAGCTCACCATGGAGCAGCCTCTACGAGCAGTACTTC
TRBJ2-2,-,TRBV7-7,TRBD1,CASSLVGGSAGELFF,TGTGCTAGCAGCTTAGTAGGGGGCTCGGCCGGGGAGCTGTTTTTT
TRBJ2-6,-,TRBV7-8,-,CASSFVGAGANVLTF,TGTGCCAGCAGCTTCGTAGGGGCTGGGGCCAACGTCCTGACTTTC
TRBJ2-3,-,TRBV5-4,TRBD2,CASSLDRLAGGDTQYF,TGTGCCAGCAGCTTGGATCGGCTAGCGGGGGGAGATACGCAGTATTTT
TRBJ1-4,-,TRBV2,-,CASSEHRSENEKLFF,TGTGCCAGCAGTGAACACAGGAGTGAGAATGAAAAACTGTTTTTT
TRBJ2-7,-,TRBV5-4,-,CASSLEQRRTYEQYF,TGTGCCAGCAGCTTGGAACAGAGAAGGACCTACGAGCAGTACTTC
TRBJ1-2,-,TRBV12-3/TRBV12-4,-,CASSGGFYGYTF,TGTGCCAGCAGTGGCGGGTTCTATGGCTACACCTTC
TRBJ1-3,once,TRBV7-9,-,CASSLQNSGNTIYF,TGTGCCAGCAGCCTCCAGAACTCTGGAAACACCATATATTTT
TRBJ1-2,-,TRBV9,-,CASSKEGYGYTF,TGTGCCAGCAGTAAAGAGGGTTATGGCTACACCTTC
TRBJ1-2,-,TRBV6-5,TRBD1,CASIRQGNGYTF,TGTGCCAGCATAAGACAGGGGAATGGCTACACCTTC
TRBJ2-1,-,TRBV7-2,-,CASSLDMSSYNEQFF,TGTGCCAGCAGCTTGGACATGAGCTCCTACAATGAGCAGTTCTTC
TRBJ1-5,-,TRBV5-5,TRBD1,CASSSGQGGTGGNQPQHF,TGTGCCAGCAGCTCGGGACAGGGGGGGACGGGAGGCAATCAGCCCCAGCATTTT
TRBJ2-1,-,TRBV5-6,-,CASSLGRVSSYNEQFF,TGTGCCAGCAGCTTGGGACGGGTGAGCTCCTACAATGAGCAGTTCTTC
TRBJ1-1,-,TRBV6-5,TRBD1,CASSYSRGRGNTEAFF,TGTGCCAGCAGTTACTCTAGGGGGCGCGGGAACACTGAAGCTTTCTTT
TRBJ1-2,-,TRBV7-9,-,CASIHVGGTIGYTF,TGTGCCAGCATCCACGTAGGGGGGACTATTGGCTACACCTTC
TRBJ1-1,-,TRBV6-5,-,CASQMWTEAFF,TGTGCCAGCCAGATGTGGACTGAAGCTTTCTTT
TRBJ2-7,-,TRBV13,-,CASSLYLGDTEQYF,TGTGCCAGCAGCTTATATCTAGGGGACACGGAGCAGTACTTC
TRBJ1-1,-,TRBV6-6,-,CASSYPGGSTEAFF,TGTGCCAGCAGTTACCCGGGCGGGAGCACTGAAGCTTTCTTT
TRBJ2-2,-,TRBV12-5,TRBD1,CASASTGGAGELFF,TGTGCTAGTGCCTCGACAGGGGGGGCCGGGGAGCTGTTTTTT
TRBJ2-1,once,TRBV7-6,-,CASSLESGPGNSYNEQFF,TGTGCCAGCAGCTTAGAATCAGGTCCAGGGAACTCCTACAATGAGCAGTTCTTC
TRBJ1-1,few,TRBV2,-,CASSVTGYTEAFF,TGTGCCAGCAGCGTTACAGGGTACACTGAAGCTTTCTTT
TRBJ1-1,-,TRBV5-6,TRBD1,CASSLGAYRGEAFF,TGTGCCAGCAGCTTGGGGGCCTACAGGGGTGAAGCTTTCTTT
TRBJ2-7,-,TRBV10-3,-,CAISEGGGLYEQYF,TGTGCCATCAGTGAGGGAGGGGGCCTCTACGAGCAGTACTTC
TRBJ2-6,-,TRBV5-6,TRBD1,CASSVTGQGASGANVLTF,TGTGCCAGCAGCGTGACGGGACAGGGGGCTTCTGGGGCCAACGTCCTGACTTTC
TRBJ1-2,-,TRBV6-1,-,CASSEGGGYTF,TGTGCCAGCAGTGAGGGGGGGGGCTACACCTTC
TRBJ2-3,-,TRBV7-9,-,CASSFHPVSSTDTQYF,TGTGCCAGCAGCTTCCATCCAGTATCGAGCACAGATACGCAGTATTTT
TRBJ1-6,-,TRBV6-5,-,CASSYSAGTPLHF,TGTGCCAGCAGTTACTCGGCGGGGACACCCCTCCACTTT
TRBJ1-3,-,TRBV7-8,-,CASILKRVGADTIYF,TGTGCCAGCATCCTTAAGAGGGTCGGCGCCGACACCATATATTTT
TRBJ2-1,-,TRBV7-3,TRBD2,CASSSNSGVGNEQFF,TGTGCCAGCAGCTCCAATAGCGGGGTGGGCAATGAGCAGTTCTTC
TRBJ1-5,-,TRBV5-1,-,CASSLQGGDQPQHF,TGCGCCAGCAGCTTACAGGGTGGGGATCAGCCCCAGCATTTT
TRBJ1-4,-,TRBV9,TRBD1,CASSVESDRELFF,TGTGCCAGCAGCGTAGAGTCGGACAGGGAACTGTTTTTT
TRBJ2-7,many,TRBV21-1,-,CASVQRAGGPYEQYF,TGTGCCAGCGTTCAGAGGGCAGGGGGGCCCTACGAGCAGTACTTC